The next 20 T cell receptor beta chains were all read from a single sample in a study of cytomegalovirus exposure and HLA in healthy donors. The primer mix had 60 Vbeta and 13 Jbeta primers. TCRdb's table, derived via immunoSEQ multiplex PCR, lists solely in-frame clones and lacks some. The profile covers hundreds of thousands of clones, with approximately 70% appearing a single time and 2% to 3% taken by the ten largest. The sample was PBMCs. The receptors stem from a man aged 40-50 years in good health and CMV-seropositive.

This clone was seen only a few times. The chain recombines TRBV11-1 with TRBJ2-4, with TRBD1 identical over 10 bases. This CDR3 is built from 16 residues. Germline trimming cut 5 bases from V and 5 bases from J; bases unmatched to any gene: 9. Germline values: CDR1 SGHAT, CDR2 FQDESV (reference sequence). CDR3 region: CASSQSWTGGENIQYF. DNA of the CDR3: TGTGCCAGCAGCCAAAGCTGGACAGGGGGGGAAAACATTCAGTACTTC.

The CDR3: CASSHRVWGQPQHF. Written as DNA, the CDR3 is TGCGCCAGCAGTCACAGGGTCTGGGGCCAGCCCCAGCATTTT. The J gene is TRBJ1-5, the V gene TRBV23-1, with D maybe TRBD1 (5 bases). TRBV23-1 is designated an ORF whose function remains uncertain. The V and J ends lost 3 bases and 7 bases respectively, with 13 bases between them. CDR3 length: 14 amino acids.

Of note for this clone: Other DNA sequences of this sample code for an identical CDR3. The chain combines TRBV2 with TRBJ1-6; D unclear. Trimming removed 4 bases at V and 0 bases at J, with 7 bases between. The germline V gene has CDR1 SNHLY and CDR2 FYNNEI. The length of the CDR3 is 15 residues. Here the CDR3 reads CASSGESSYNSPLHF. The CDR3 DNA sequence: TGTGCCAGCAGTGGTGAGAGCTCCTATAATTCACCCCTCCACTTT.

The CDR3 DNA follows: TGTGCCAGCAGCGTAGGACTAGCGGGGAGAACGTACCAAGAGACCCAGTACTTC. Its protein is CASSVGLAGRTYQETQYF. The chain combines TRBV9 with TRBJ2-5; 11 positions match TRBD2. This CDR3 comprises 18 residues. The ends lost 0 bases at V and 0 bases at J; junction bases unmatched: 7. Germline CDR1 reads SGDLS; CDR2 reads YYNGEE. Based on the CDR3 plus reference TRBV9 and TRBJ2-5, the full variable domain is DSGVTQTPKHLITATGQRVTLRCSPRSGDLSVYWYQQSLDQGLQFLIQYYNGEERAKGNILERFSAQQFPDLHSELNLSSLELGDSALYFCASSVGLAGRTYQETQYFGPGTRLLVL.

This chain uses TRBV11-2 with TRBJ1-2, with D unclear. The CDR3 loop spans 16 amino acids. Germline V gives CDR1 SGHAT, CDR2 FQNNGV. V dropped 4 bases and J dropped 0 bases, with 15 bases sitting between them. The CDR3 reads CASSSVRFTANYGYTF. The DNA for the CDR3 is TGTGCCAGCAGCTCCGTCCGCTTTACTGCTAACTATGGCTACACCTTC.

The chain links TRBV28 to TRBJ2-5; 8 bases line up with TRBD2. This CDR3 comprises 14 residues. Germline trimming cut 6 bases from V and 11 bases from J; bases unmatched to any gene: 14. Germline CDR1 reads MDHEN; CDR2 reads SYDVKM. The chain's CDR3 is CASRDRGGSSPQYF. The CDR3 nucleotides are TGTGCCAGCAGGGATCGGGGGGGCTCCTCGCCGCAGTACTTC.

Concerning this clone: The sample holds other DNA sequences that translate to the same CDR3. This chain joins TRBV29-1 and TRBJ1-5; D not certain. V lost 4 bases to trimming and J lost 0 bases, with 4 bases between them. The CDR3 sequence is 12 residues long. CDR1 is SQVTM, CDR2 ANQGSEA, per germline. As DNA, the CDR3 is TGCAGCGTTGGGAGTAGCAATCAGCCCCAGCATTTT. This encodes CSVGSSNQPQHF. The full variable domain, completed using reference TRBV29-1 and TRBJ1-5, is SAVISQKPSRDICQRGTSLTIQCQVDSQVTMMFWYRQQPGQSLTLIATANQGSEATYESGFVIDKFPISRPNLTFSTLTVSNMSPEDSSIYLCSVGSSNQPQHFGDGTRLSIL.

This clone was seen a single time. The chain links TRBV13 to TRBJ1-2, with a possible D match to TRBD1 (5 bases). With 5 bases removed from V and 7 bases from J, the gap between germline ends came to 14 bases. In germline, CDR1 is PRHDT, CDR2 FYEKMQ (reference sequence). The CDR3 is made up of 13 amino acids. The CDR3 DNA follows: TGTGCCAGCAGCCGCACGGGGGAGTCTGGCTACACCTTC. This translates into CASSRTGESGYTF.

This chain uses TRBV6-5 with TRBJ2-7; 10 bases agree with TRBD1. The CDR3 spans 15 residues. Trimming removed 5 bases from V and 0 bases from J; junction bases left unmatched: 4. Germline V gene data show CDR1 as MNHEY and CDR2 as SVGAGI. CDR3 sequence: CASSPRTGGSYEQYF. The CDR3 DNA is TGTGCCAGCAGTCCTCGGACAGGGGGCTCCTACGAGCAGTACTTC.

This clone was observed once. V usage is TRBV5-1 and J usage is TRBJ2-5; TRBD2 aligns across 9 bases. This CDR3 has 16 residues. The V gene end was trimmed by 2 bases and the J gene end by 5 bases; junction bases not matched to a gene: 10. Germline lookup yields CDR1 SGHRS and CDR2 YFSETQ. The CDR3 DNA reads TGCGCCAGCAGCTTCGGTCCGGCGGGGGGGGCCGAGACCCAGTACTTC. Its translation is CASSFGPAGGAETQYF.

This chain connects TRBV6-5 to TRBJ1-1; 10 bases match TRBD1. The CDR3 covers 14 residues. Germline CDR1 and CDR2: MNHEY and SVGAGI. The ends lost 6 bases at V and 1 base at J; junction bases unmatched: 2. DNA of the CDR3: TGTGCCAGCAGCCGGGACAGGGGGAACACTGAAGCTTTCTTT. As protein: CASSRDRGNTEAFF.

The CDR3 is CASSAPAPRGGGETQYF. The CDR3 coding sequence is TGTGCCAGCAGCGCCCCTGCCCCCCGGGGCGGGGGAGAGACCCAGTACTTC. The J gene is TRBJ2-5, the V gene TRBV9; 7 bases line up with TRBD2. In germline, CDR1 is SGDLS, CDR2 YYNGEE. The J segment lost 4 bases and the V segment lost 3 bases, leaving 15 bases of the junction unmatched. CDR3 length: 17 residues. Complete variable domain (other parts from reference TRBV9 and TRBJ2-5): DSGVTQTPKHLITATGQRVTLRCSPRSGDLSVYWYQQSLDQGLQFLIQYYNGEERAKGNILERFSAQQFPDLHSELNLSSLELGDSALYFCASSAPAPRGGGETQYFGPGTRLLVL.

The chain has TRBV20-1 and TRBJ2-3; no definite D call. The CDR3 spans 11 residues. Germline V gene data show CDR1 as DFQATT and CDR2 as SNEGSKA (reference sequence). V was shortened by 2 bases and J by 6 bases, with 6 bases between the two germline ends. CDR3 nucleotide sequence: TGCAGTGCTAGACCATTGGATACGCAGTATTTT. It is translated as CSARPLDTQYF.

The chain has TRBV5-1 and TRBJ2-1; 9 bases are a match to TRBD2. V shed 0 bases and J 7 bases; nucleotides not matched to a gene: 8. The germline V gene encodes CDR1 SGHRS and CDR2 YFSETQ. The CDR3 has 16 amino acids. The CDR3 loop reads CASSLAAGGQSNEQFF. For the CDR3, the DNA is TGCGCCAGCAGCTTGGCGGCGGGGGGGCAAAGTAATGAGCAGTTCTTC.

V and J are TRBV6-1 and TRBJ2-1, with 8 bases lining up with TRBD2. V shed 6 bases and J 8 bases; nucleotides not matched to a gene: 12. The CDR3 contains 15 residues. Germline V gene lookup returns CDR1 MNHNS and CDR2 SASEGT. Here the CDR3 reads CASREGRAGGHEQFF. The CDR3 region has the DNA TGTGCCAGCAGGGAGGGACGGGCGGGGGGTCATGAGCAGTTCTTC.

The J gene is TRBJ1-4, the V gene TRBV18; possible D gene TRBD1, 5 bases. Germline CDR1 KGHSH, CDR2 LQKENI. CDR3 length: 14 residues. Trimming shortened V by 5 bases and J by 4 bases, and 11 bases separated the two germline ends. The CDR3 nucleotides read TGTGCCAGCTCAAGGACACAAGATAATGAAAAACTGTTTTTT. As protein: CASSRTQDNEKLFF.

Here the CDR3 reads CASSSGGEQYF. CDR3 DNA: TGCGCCAGCAGCTCAGGGGGGGAGCAGTACTTC. V usage is TRBV5-1 and J usage is TRBJ2-7; D might be TRBD1 (7 bases). V lost 3 bases and J lost 7, with 8 bases in between. Germline V gene data show CDR1 as SGHRS and CDR2 as YFSETQ. This CDR3 spans 11 amino acids.

This clone was picked up a small number of times. The chain couples TRBV2 to TRBJ2-3; 12 nucleotides match TRBD2. CDR1 and CDR2 from the germline V gene are SNHLY and FYNNEI. CDR3 length: 15 amino acids. The trim removed 3 bases at V and 6 bases at J, leaving 4 bases unmatched. The CDR3 region has the DNA TGTGCCAGCAGTGATACTAGCGGGGGGAGGGATACGCAGTATTTT. Protein: CASSDTSGGRDTQYF.

V usage is TRBV4-1 and J usage is TRBJ2-5; 14 bases map to TRBD2. With 2 bases clipped from V and 9 bases from J, the junction kept 17 bases outside the gene matches. The CDR3 loop spans 19 amino acids. Looked up from germline, CDR1 is MGHRA and CDR2 is YSYEKL. Written as DNA, the CDR3 is TGCGCCAGCAGCCAATCCCGACTAGCGGGGGGGCCGGGGAGTATGGCCCAGTACTTC. Translating gives CASSQSRLAGGPGSMAQYF.

The chain employs TRBV9 and TRBJ2-1, with D maybe TRBD2 (6 bases). Germline CDR1 reads SGDLS; CDR2 reads YYNGEE. Trimming took off 7 bases at V and 4 bases at J, with 12 bases between the two ends. This CDR3 contains 13 residues. Written as DNA, the CDR3 is TGTGCCAGCGGCCGGGACTCTTACAATGAGCAGTTCTTC. This encodes CASGRDSYNEQFF. Full variable domain (outside the CDR3, taken from reference TRBV9 and TRBJ2-1): DSGVTQTPKHLITATGQRVTLRCSPRSGDLSVYWYQQSLDQGLQFLIQYYNGEERAKGNILERFSAQQFPDLHSELNLSSLELGDSALYFCASGRDSYNEQFFGPGTRLTVL.